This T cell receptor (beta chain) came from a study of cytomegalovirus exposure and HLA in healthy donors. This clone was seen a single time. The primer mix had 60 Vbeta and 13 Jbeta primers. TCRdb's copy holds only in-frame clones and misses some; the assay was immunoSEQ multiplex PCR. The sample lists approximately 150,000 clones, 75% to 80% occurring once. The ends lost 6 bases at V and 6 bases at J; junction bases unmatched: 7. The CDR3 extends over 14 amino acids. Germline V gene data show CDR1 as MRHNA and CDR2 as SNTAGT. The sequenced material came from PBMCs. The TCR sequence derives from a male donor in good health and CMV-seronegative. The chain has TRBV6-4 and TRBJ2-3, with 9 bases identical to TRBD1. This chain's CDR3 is CASSVTGGEDTQYF. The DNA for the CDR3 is TGTGCCAGCAGCGTGACAGGGGGTGAGGATACGCAGTATTTT.